This TCR beta chain was recovered during a study of control samples from healthy donors and cancer patients. Germline V gives CDR1 MNHNY, CDR2 SVGAGI (reference sequence). CDR3 length equals 15 residues. Trimming took 6 bases from V and 5 from J; bases not matched to a gene: 9. This table comes from immunoSEQ multiplex PCR, and its TCRdb copy is limited to in-frame clones, with some not included. The data contain roughly 120,000 clones, roughly 91% of them singletons. Sequencing used blood. The chain links TRBV6-6 to TRBJ1-4, with 7 bases identical to TRBD1. The sequence was collected from a woman aged 70 to 79 in good health. The CDR3 DNA follows: TGTGCCAGCAGGGCAGCTAGACAGGGAAATGAAAAACTGTTTTTT. Residues: CASRAARQGNEKLFF.